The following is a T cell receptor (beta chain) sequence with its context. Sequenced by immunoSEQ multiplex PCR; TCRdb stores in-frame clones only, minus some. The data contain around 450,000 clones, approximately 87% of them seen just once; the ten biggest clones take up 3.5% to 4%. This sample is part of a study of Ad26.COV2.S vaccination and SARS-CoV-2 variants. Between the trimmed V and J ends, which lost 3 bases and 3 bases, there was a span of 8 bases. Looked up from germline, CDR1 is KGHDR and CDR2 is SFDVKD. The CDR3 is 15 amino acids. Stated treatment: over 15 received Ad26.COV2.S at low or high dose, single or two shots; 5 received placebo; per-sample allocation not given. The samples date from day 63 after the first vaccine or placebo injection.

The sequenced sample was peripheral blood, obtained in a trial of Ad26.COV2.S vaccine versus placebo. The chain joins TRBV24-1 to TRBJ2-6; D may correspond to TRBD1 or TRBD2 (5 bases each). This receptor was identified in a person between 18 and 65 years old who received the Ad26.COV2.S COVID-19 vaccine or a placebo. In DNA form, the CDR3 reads TGTGCCACCAGTGATGAGGGGATTGGGGCCAACGTCCTGACTTTC. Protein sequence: CATSDEGIGANVLTF.